This TCR beta chain was found in a study of blood T cell repertoires in COVID-19. Study-wide background: Acute and convalescent COVID-19 specimens originated in the United States, Italy and Spain. Sources were T cells, B-cell-depleted T cells, or PBMCs; the material itself was cDNA or gDNA.

Authors' processing steps: Estimation of nucleated cell counts was performed using reference gene primer amplification. Repertoires were generated with immunoSEQ multiplex PCR, while TCRdb's copy carries only in-frame clones and drops some. That table furnishes V, J and clone size, whereas the DNA furnished D and trimming. The sample includes approximately 100,000 clones, less than 85% of them seen just once. Germline lookup yields CDR1 GTSNPN and CDR2 SVGIG (reference sequence). This CDR3 region has 13 residues. The trim removed 7 bases at V and 10 bases at J, leaving 13 bases unmatched. The chain combines TRBV30 with TRBJ1-1; 9 bases match TRBD1. The clonotype originates from a woman in her fifties or sixties with acute or convalescent COVID-19. Sequencing input: peripheral blood. The CDR3 DNA sequence: TGTGCCTCAAATCGGGGACAGGGAGTTCTAGCTTTCTTT. Protein product: CASNRGQGVLAFF.